This entry lists 20 T cell receptor beta chains sequenced from one sample in a study of identical twins. One entry per CDR3 protein results from TCRdb running MiXCR on the 5' RACE reads. In the table there are approximately 410,000 distinct CDR3 sequences, under 20% of which are singletons. Material: naive T cells sorted from blood. Every receptor here comes from a man over 45 in good health.

The V gene is TRBV5-1, the J gene TRBJ2-3; D might be TRBD2 (5 bases). Trimming pared 2 bases from V and 0 bases from J, leaving 10 bases between. CDR1 is SGHRS and CDR2 is YFSETQ in the germline V gene. The CDR3 has 15 residues. CDR3 DNA sequence: TGCGCCAGCAGCTTTTCAGGACTGAGCACAGATACGCAGTATTTT. It yields the protein CASSFSGLSTDTQYF.

This clonotype was found once. This chain links TRBV5-1 with TRBJ2-5, with TRBD1 matching over 8 bases. Trimming at V came to 3 bases and at J to 4 bases, leaving 5 bases not matched to a gene. Germline values: CDR1 SGHRS, CDR2 YFSETQ. The length of the CDR3 is 14 residues. This CDR3 is CASSYGQGGETQYF. CDR3 nucleotides: TGCGCCAGCAGCTACGGACAGGGTGGAGAGACCCAGTACTTC.

In this sample, this clonotype turned up many times. The chain joins TRBV20-1 to TRBJ2-1; TRBD1 is a possible D gene (7 bases). V was shortened by 1 base and J by 6 bases, with 16 bases between the two germline ends. Germline values: CDR1 DFQATT, CDR2 SNEGSKA (reference sequence). This CDR3 region has 15 residues. This CDR3 reads CSARAARGAGNEQFF. In DNA form, the CDR3 reads TGCAGTGCTAGAGCGGCCAGGGGGGCAGGCAATGAGCAGTTCTTC.

In its sample, this clonotype was seen a few times. This rearrangement joins TRBV7-9 to TRBJ2-1; D not certain. The CDR3 contains 13 residues. CDR1 is SEHNR and CDR2 is FQNEAQ in the germline V gene (reference sequence). V lost 5 bases to trimming and J lost 6 bases, with 11 bases between them. The CDR3 loop is CASSLGPPNEQFF. The CDR3 DNA reads TGTGCCAGCAGCCTCGGCCCCCCCAATGAGCAGTTCTTC. Drawing the rest from reference TRBV7-9 and TRBJ2-1, the complete variable domain is DTGVSQNPRHKITKRGQNVTFRCDPISEHNRLYWYRQTLGQGPEFLTYFQNEAQLEKSRLLSDRFSAERPKGSFSTLEIQRTEQGDSAMYLCASSLGPPNEQFFGPGTRLTVL.

As concerns this clonotype: At one of its ends the junction is not consistent with the germline gene, which may arise from a read error. This rearrangement joins TRBV28 to TRBJ2-7, with 9 bases identical to TRBD1. From germline, CDR1 is MDHEN and CDR2 SYDVKM. CDR3 size: 13 residues. In nucleotides, the CDR3 is TGTGCCAGCAAAATGGGACAGGGCGACCCTACGCAATTC. Translation gives CASKMGQGDPTQF.

This chain links TRBV12-3 or TRBV12-4 with TRBJ2-1, with TRBD2 identical over 10 bases. The V and J ends lost 5 bases and 8 bases, in that order; junction bases with no gene match: 12. The CDR3 spans 16 residues. CDR3 sequence (DNA): TGTGCCAGCAGTCCCCTTCCGGCTAGCGGGAGATATGAGCAGTTCTTC. It encodes CASSPLPASGRYEQFF.

Ten or more counts support this clonotype. V usage is TRBV7-2 and J usage is TRBJ2-5; D tentatively reads TRBD1 or TRBD2 (6 bases each). The CDR3 loop spans 14 amino acids. From germline, CDR1 is SGHTA and CDR2 FQGNSA. The ends were cut back, 1 base at V and 5 bases at J, with 11 bases in the middle. Here the CDR3 DNA reads TGTGCCAGCAGCTTAGTGGGGGGCAGGGAGACCCAGTACTTC. Translating it yields CASSLVGGRETQYF. Full variable domain (remainder filled in from reference TRBV7-2 and TRBJ2-5): GAGVSQSPSNKVTEKGKDVELRCDPISGHTALYWYRQSLGQGLEFLIYFQGNSAPDKSGLPSDRFSAERTGGSVSTLTIQRTQQEDSAVYLCASSLVGGRETQYFGPGTRLLVL.

This chain joins TRBV4-3 and TRBJ2-7; no firm D call. V lost 0 bases to trimming and J lost 1 base, with 7 bases between them. CDR1 is LGHNA and CDR2 is YSLEER in the germline V gene. The CDR3 sequence is 14 residues long. CDR3 region: CASSQEQWSYEQYF. CDR3 nucleotide sequence: TGCGCCAGCAGCCAAGAGCAGTGGTCCTACGAGCAGTACTTC.

This clonotype was found a few times. V is TRBV29-1 and J is TRBJ1-1; 10 bases line up with TRBD1. The CDR3 loop spans 12 amino acids. Germline CDR1 reads SQVTM; CDR2 reads ANQGSEA. Trimming at V came to 7 bases and at J to 2 bases, leaving 1 base not matched to a gene. The chain's CDR3 is CSGDRGNTEAFF. CDR3 nucleotides: TGCAGCGGGGACAGGGGAAACACTGAAGCTTTCTTT.

This clonotype was seen repeatedly, ten times or more. The rearrangement uses TRBV29-1 and TRBJ2-5; TRBD1 agrees at 7 bases. The germline V gene has CDR1 SQVTM and CDR2 ANQGSEA. Trimming took 1 base from V and 0 from J; bases not matched to a gene: 8. This CDR3 region has 16 residues. CDR3 sequence (DNA): TGCAGCGTTGAAGTCCGGGACAGCATTTACCAAGAGACCCAGTACTTC. Translated, it gives CSVEVRDSIYQETQYF.

This clonotype was found many times. The V call is TRBV28, the J call TRBJ1-2, with 7 nucleotides matching TRBD1. Losses at the gene ends were 4 bases for V and 1 base for J; bases not matched to a gene: 6. Germline CDR1 and CDR2: MDHEN and SYDVKM. The CDR3 is 15 residues long. The CDR3 is CASSWKGALNYGYTF. The CDR3 nucleotides read TGTGCCAGCAGTTGGAAGGGGGCGCTTAACTATGGCTACACCTTC.

V gene TRBV6-2 or TRBV6-3 combines with J gene TRBJ2-3; perhaps TRBD2 as D (7 bases). The CDR3 contains 14 residues. The germline gives CDR1 MNHEY, CDR2 SVGEGT. V dropped 8 bases and J dropped 3 bases, with 15 bases sitting between them. In DNA, the CDR3 is TGTGCCAGCCAGGTTGCGGGGGCGACAGATACGCAGTATTTT. Amino acids: CASQVAGATDTQYF.

This chain joins TRBV4-1 and TRBJ2-6, with a tentative D call TRBD1 (5 bases). The CDR3 is 17 amino acids. Per the germline V gene, CDR1 is MGHRA and CDR2 is YSYEKL. Trimming took 1 base from V and 0 from J, leaving 10 bases between them. The CDR3 coding sequence is TGCGCCAGCAGCCAAGGACGGACACTCTCTGGGGCCAACGTCCTGACTTTC. Encoded protein: CASSQGRTLSGANVLTF.

V and J are TRBV7-2 and TRBJ2-7, with D unclear. Germline CDR1 is SGHTA and CDR2 is FQGNSA. The V end was cut by 5 bases, the J end by 3 bases, with 14 bases between. The CDR3 loop spans 14 amino acids. The CDR3 reads CASSPLGTNYEQYF. The CDR3 DNA sequence: TGTGCCAGCAGCCCCCTGGGAACGAACTACGAGCAGTACTTC.

This clonotype was observed many times. The CDR3 DNA is TGCAGTGCTAGAGATTCCAGGGCAGGAGCCTACAATGAGCAGTTCTTC. Translation: CSARDSRAGAYNEQFF. The rearrangement joins TRBV20-1 to TRBJ2-1; D might be TRBD1 (5 bases). The CDR3 has 16 residues. Germline V CDR1 and CDR2: DFQATT, SNEGSKA (reference sequence). Trimming took 0 bases from V and 2 from J, leaving 14 bases between them.

The chain joins TRBV6-1 to TRBJ2-5, with 9 bases identical to TRBD1. CDR1 and CDR2 (germline): MNHNS, SASEGT. The trim removed 6 bases at V and 0 bases at J, leaving 5 bases unmatched. This CDR3 contains 15 residues. The CDR3 sequence: CASRAGTGYQETQYF. CDR3 DNA sequence: TGTGCCAGCAGGGCCGGGACAGGGTACCAAGAGACCCAGTACTTC.

This clonotype came up many times. The chain carries TRBV20-1 and TRBJ2-3; the D gene is possibly TRBD2 (5 bases). Germline V gives CDR1 DFQATT, CDR2 SNEGSKA (reference sequence). Trimming took off 4 bases at V and 6 bases at J, with 5 bases between the two ends. The CDR3 contains 10 residues. The CDR3: CSAKRDTQYF. The DNA for the CDR3 is TGCAGTGCTAAGCGGGATACGCAGTATTTT.

This chain uses TRBV6-1 with TRBJ2-5, with no clear D. Between the trimmed V and J ends, which lost 2 bases and 6 bases, there was a span of 4 bases. The CDR3 length is 11 residues. Germline V gene data show CDR1 as MNHNS and CDR2 as SASEGT. The CDR3 spells CASSEQKTQYF. Here the CDR3 DNA reads TGTGCCAGCAGTGAACAAAAGACCCAGTACTTC.

In its sample, this clonotype was seen once. The V gene is TRBV5-6, the J gene TRBJ2-1; 7 positions match TRBD2. The CDR3 contains 13 residues. V shed 3 bases and J 7 bases; nucleotides not matched to a gene: 4. Germline assignment: CDR1 SGHDT and CDR2 YYEEEE. The CDR3 sequence: CASSSGLLNEQFF. The CDR3 DNA is TGTGCCAGCAGCTCGGGACTACTAAATGAGCAGTTCTTC.

The CDR3 here is CASSERGPIEEQYF. The CDR3 DNA sequence: TGTGCCAGCAGTGAAAGGGGACCCATAGAGGAGCAGTACTTC. The chain combines TRBV25-1 with TRBJ2-7, with D perhaps TRBD1 or TRBD2 (5 bases each). V was trimmed by 2 bases and J by 7 bases, leaving 15 bases between them. Germline V gene data show CDR1 as MGHDK and CDR2 as SYGVNS. The CDR3 covers 14 residues.